This T cell receptor (beta chain) is drawn from a study of blood T cells in healthy people across ages. Study-wide results and caveats: Unsorted PBMCs blocked a conclusive comparison of naive and antigen-experienced cells. The fall in TCR beta diversity per million T cells was roughly linear with age. In the absence of known donor CMV status, changes in expanded clonotypes were possibly confounded.

The second PCR ran roughly 6 to 11 cycles with a sample-barcoded 5' primer and J-beta primers. All cDNA molecules were each tagged by a template-switch adaptor with 12 random nucleotides. TCRdb fed the 5' RACE reads into MiXCR, producing one record per CDR3 protein. The sample has around 1,000,000 distinct CDR3 sequences; roughly 24% are singletons. As concerns this clonotype: The antigen remains undetermined. This CDR3 fails to terminate in the conserved phenylalanine or tryptophan, so it likely reflects a read error.

CDR1 is MNHNY and CDR2 is SVGAGI in the germline V gene (reference sequence). The CDR3 consists of 15 residues. Trimming at V came to 5 bases and at J to 1 base, leaving 7 bases not matched to a gene. The sample was also linked to a second study, of T cells of mothers and their children.

Sample: blood. The source is a girl aged 2 to 10 in good health. This rearrangement joins TRBV6-6 to TRBJ2-7, with 8 bases matching TRBD1. The CDR3, as DNA: TGTGCCAGCAGTGTCCCGACAGGGGAGTCCTACGAGCAGTACCTC. It encodes CASSVPTGESYEQYL.